The rows below give T cell receptor beta chains drawn from one sample of a study of CD8 T cells in ankylosing spondylitis. TCRdb fed the 5' RACE reads into MiXCR, producing one record per CDR3 protein. Among 700,000 or so distinct CDR3 sequences listed, roughly 19% were seen once. Sequencing used blood, either unsorted or a sorted T cell fraction (not recorded which). These receptors came from a male donor with ankylosing spondylitis. Each CDR3 is given without its conserved first and last residue.

v_call cdr3_aa
TRBV4-2 ASSQELGGGALYGYT
TRBV30 AQTSGSRSYNEQF
TRBV5-6 ASSGGQGVWYEQY
TRBV10-3 AISPSSGGAGTQY
TRBV12-3/TRBV12-4 ASSSTGTSIEQF
TRBV7-9 ASRGTNHEQF
TRBV12-3/TRBV12-4 ASKRVGTDTQY
TRBV7-9 ASGGRGQGTNEKLF
TRBV12-3/TRBV12-4 ASRSRQGDNEQF
TRBV20-1 SASQRGPYGYT
TRBV12-3/TRBV12-4 ASSFPGVHEQF
TRBV15 ATSRDDGRGSYEQY
TRBV29-1 SAPGLAGETQY